This T cell receptor beta chain was profiled in a study of shared clonotypes between healthy human individuals. This clone was detected only a few times. The germline gives CDR1 LGHNA, CDR2 YNFKEQ. The CDR3 length is 14 residues. Trimming stripped 5 bases from V and 8 bases from J, with 15 bases between. Profiling relied on immunoSEQ multiplex PCR, and the TCRdb table lists in-frame clones only, not all of them. The table records 730,000 or so clones, 72% of them present only once. This rearrangement joins TRBV4-2 to TRBJ1-4; the D gene is possibly TRBD1 (5 bases). The material sequenced was memory CD4+ T cells sorted from blood. The subset is: CD45RA-negative fraction. This TCR was recovered from a woman aged 30 to 39 in good health. CDR3 amino acids: CASSIGGIGEKLFF. In nucleotides, the CDR3 is TGTGCCAGCAGCATCGGGGGGATAGGGGAAAAACTGTTTTTT.